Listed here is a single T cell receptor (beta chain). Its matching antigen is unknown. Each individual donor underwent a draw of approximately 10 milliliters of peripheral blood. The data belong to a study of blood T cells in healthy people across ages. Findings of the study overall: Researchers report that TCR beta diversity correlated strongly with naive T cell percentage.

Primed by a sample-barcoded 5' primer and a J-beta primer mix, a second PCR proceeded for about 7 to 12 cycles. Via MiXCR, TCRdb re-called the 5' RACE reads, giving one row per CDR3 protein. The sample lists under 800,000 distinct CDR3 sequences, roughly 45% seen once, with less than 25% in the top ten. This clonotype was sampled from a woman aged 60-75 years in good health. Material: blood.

CDR3 in amino acids: CSGKGLAEQYF. CDR3 coding DNA: TGCAGCGGCAAGGGACTAGCCGAGCAGTACTTC. The chain combines TRBV29-1 with TRBJ2-5, with 9 bases lining up with TRBD2. The J call could be wrong; TRBJ2-7 is a better fit for the DNA end. The CDR3 extends over 11 amino acids. The germline gives CDR1 SQVTM, CDR2 ANQGSEA.